This TCR beta chain was profiled in a study of blood T cell repertoires in COVID-19. Study information: Acute and convalescent COVID-19 specimens originated in the United States, Italy and Spain. The analysed material was cDNA or gDNA that came from T cells, B-cell-depleted T cells, or PBMCs.

J was trimmed by 6 bases and V by 3 bases; bases with no gene match: 6. Germline-derived CDR1 and CDR2 are SGHRS and YFSETQ. This CDR3 comprises 15 residues. The authors' processing: The authors estimated nucleated cell counts from reference gene primer amplification. Only in-frame clones appear in the TCRdb table, and some are missing; sequencing was by immunoSEQ multiplex PCR. V and J calls and clone size are given by that table; D and trimming were obtained from the DNA. The table includes about 97,000 clones, more than 75% detected once. The specimen sequenced was peripheral blood. The chain uses TRBV5-1 and TRBJ1-6; 7 nucleotides agree with TRBD1. The origin of this receptor is a human donor in a cohort sampled during active COVID-19. DNA for the CDR3: TGCGCCAGCAGCTCCCAGACAGGGAGTAATTCACCCCTCCACTTT. Its protein is CASSSQTGSNSPLHF.